This paragraph reports one T cell receptor (beta chain). This sample is drawn from a study of T cell responses to AZD1222 COVID-19 vaccine. V was clipped by 1 base and J by 5 bases; unmatched bases: 6. CDR3 length: 15 amino acids. CDR1 is SGHDN and CDR2 is FVKESK in the germline V gene. Produced via immunoSEQ multiplex PCR; TCRdb's table is partial and in-frame only. The sample has roughly 150,000 clones; approximately 90% are singletons. The source material was peripheral blood, sampled on day 0 of AZD1222 vaccination. This clonotype was sampled from an adult in good health. The chain couples TRBV14 to TRBJ1-1; 8 nucleotides agree with TRBD1. For the CDR3, the DNA is TGTGCCAGCAGCCAAGTCACAGGGGGGAGAACTGAAGCTTTCTTT. Protein: CASSQVTGGRTEAFF.